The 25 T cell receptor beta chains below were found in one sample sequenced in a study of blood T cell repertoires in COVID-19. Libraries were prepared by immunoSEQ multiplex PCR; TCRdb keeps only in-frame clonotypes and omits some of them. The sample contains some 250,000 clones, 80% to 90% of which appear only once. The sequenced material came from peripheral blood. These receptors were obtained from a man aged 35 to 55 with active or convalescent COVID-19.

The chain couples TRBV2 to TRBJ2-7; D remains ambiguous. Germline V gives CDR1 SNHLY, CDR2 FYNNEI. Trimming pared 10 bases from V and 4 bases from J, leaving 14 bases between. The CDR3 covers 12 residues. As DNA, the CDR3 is TGTGCCACTCGGGTCACGACGTACGAGCAGTACTTC. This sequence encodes CATRVTTYEQYF.

The CDR3 nucleotides read TGTGCCACCAGTGATTTCAGCCAGGCCCGCGATACGCAGTATTTT. The encoded protein is CATSDFSQARDTQYF. The rearrangement joins TRBV24-1 to TRBJ2-3; no clear D gene. This CDR3 has 15 residues. Trimming removed 1 base at V and 6 bases at J, with 13 bases between. Germline V gives CDR1 KGHDR, CDR2 SFDVKD.

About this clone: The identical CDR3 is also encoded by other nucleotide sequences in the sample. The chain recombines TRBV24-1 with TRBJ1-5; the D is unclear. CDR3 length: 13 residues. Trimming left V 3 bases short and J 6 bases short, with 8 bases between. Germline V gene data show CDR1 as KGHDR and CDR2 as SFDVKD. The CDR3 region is CATSDRGSQPQHF. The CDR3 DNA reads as TGTGCCACCAGTGATCGAGGGAGTCAGCCCCAGCATTTT.

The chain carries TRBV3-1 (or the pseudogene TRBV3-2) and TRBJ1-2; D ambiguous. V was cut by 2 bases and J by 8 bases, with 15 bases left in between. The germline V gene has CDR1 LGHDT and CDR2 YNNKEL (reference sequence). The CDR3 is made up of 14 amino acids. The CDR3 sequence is CASSQRDSQGGYTF. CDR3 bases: TGTGCCAGCAGCCAAAGAGACTCTCAAGGCGGCTACACCTTC.

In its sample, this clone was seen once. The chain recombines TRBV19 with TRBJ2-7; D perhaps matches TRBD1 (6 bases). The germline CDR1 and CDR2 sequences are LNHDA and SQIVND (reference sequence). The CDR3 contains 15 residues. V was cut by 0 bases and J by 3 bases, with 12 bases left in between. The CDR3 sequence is CASSIETGLIYEQYF. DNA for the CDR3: TGTGCCAGTAGTATAGAAACAGGGTTGATCTACGAGCAGTACTTC.

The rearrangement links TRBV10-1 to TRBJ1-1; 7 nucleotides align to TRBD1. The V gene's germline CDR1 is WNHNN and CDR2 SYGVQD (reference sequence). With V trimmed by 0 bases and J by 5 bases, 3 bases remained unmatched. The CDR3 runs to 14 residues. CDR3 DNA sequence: TGCGCCAGCAGTGAGTCGACAGGGAGAACTGAAGCTTTCTTT. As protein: CASSESTGRTEAFF.

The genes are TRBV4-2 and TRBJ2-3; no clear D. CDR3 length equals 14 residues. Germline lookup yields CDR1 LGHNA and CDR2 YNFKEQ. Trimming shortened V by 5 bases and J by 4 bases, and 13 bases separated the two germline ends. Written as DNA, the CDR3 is TGTGCCAGCAGCTTAGAGAGTAGAGCAGATACGCAGTATTTT. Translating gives CASSLESRADTQYF.

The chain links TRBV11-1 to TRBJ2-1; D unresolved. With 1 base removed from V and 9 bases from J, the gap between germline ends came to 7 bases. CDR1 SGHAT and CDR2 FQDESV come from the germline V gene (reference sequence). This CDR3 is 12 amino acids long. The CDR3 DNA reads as TGTGCCAGCAGCTTAGTCCCCGGTGAGCAGTTCTTC. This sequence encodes CASSLVPGEQFF.

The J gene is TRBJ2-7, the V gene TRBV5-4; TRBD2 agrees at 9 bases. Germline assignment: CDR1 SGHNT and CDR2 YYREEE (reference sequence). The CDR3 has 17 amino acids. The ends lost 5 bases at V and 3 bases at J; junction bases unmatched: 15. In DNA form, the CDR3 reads TGTGCCAGCAGTCCGGCGGGAGGGCTTTCGAACCACTACGAGCAGTACTTC. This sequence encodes CASSPAGGLSNHYEQYF.

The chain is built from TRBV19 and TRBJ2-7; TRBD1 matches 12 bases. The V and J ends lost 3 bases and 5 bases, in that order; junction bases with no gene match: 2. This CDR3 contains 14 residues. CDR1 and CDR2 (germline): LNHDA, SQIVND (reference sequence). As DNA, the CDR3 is TGTGCCAGTAGTATGGGGACAGGGGGCGACGAGCAGTACTTC. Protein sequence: CASSMGTGGDEQYF.

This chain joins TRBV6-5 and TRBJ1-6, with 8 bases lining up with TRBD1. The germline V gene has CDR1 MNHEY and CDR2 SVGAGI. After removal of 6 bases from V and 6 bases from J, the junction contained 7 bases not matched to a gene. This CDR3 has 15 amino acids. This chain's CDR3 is CASRSGTGFNSPLHF. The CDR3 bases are TGTGCCAGCAGATCTGGGACAGGATTTAATTCACCCCTCCACTTT.

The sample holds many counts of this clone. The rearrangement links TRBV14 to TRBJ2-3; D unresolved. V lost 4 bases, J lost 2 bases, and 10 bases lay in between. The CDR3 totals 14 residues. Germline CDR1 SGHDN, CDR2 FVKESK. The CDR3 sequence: CASSPRQITDTQYF. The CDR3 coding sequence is TGTGCCAGCAGCCCGCGGCAGATCACAGATACGCAGTATTTT.

CDR3 coding DNA: TGTGCCAGCAGCGGTAGCAATCAGCCCCAGCATTTT. Encoded protein: CASSGSNQPQHF. The chain employs TRBV6-6 and TRBJ1-5; D gene ambiguous. The germline V gene encodes CDR1 MNHNY and CDR2 SVGAGI (reference sequence). Trimming took 6 bases from V and 0 from J, leaving 3 bases between them. This CDR3 is built from 12 residues.

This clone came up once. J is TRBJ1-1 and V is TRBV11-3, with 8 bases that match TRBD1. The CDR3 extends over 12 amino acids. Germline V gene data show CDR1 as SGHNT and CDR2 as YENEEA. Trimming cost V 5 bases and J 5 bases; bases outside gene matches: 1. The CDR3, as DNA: TGTGCCAGCAGCCGACAGGGGACTGAAGCTTTCTTT. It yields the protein CASSRQGTEAFF.

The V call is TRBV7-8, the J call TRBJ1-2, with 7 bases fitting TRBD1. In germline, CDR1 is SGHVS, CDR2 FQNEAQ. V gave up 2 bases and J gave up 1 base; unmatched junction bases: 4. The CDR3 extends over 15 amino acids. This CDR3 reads CASSLTGDSNYGYTF. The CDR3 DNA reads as TGTGCCAGCAGCTTAACTGGGGACAGTAACTATGGCTACACCTTC.

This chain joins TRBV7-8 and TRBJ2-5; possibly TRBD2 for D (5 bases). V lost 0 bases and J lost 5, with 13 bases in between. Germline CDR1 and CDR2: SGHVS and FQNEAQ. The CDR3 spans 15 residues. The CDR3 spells CASSLALLWEETQYF. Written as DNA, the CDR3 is TGTGCCAGCAGCTTAGCGCTGCTTTGGGAGGAGACCCAGTACTTC.

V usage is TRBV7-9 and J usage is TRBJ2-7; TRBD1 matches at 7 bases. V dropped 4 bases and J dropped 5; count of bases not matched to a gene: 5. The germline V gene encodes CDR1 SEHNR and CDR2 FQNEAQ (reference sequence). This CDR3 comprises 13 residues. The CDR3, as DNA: TGTGCCAGCAGCTCAGACAGGGCGCACGAGCAGTACTTC. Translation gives CASSSDRAHEQYF.

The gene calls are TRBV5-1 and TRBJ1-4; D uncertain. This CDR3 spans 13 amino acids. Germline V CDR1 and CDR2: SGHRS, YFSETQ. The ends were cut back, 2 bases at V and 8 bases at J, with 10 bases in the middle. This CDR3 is CASSFGGDEKLFF. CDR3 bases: TGCGCCAGCAGCTTTGGAGGCGACGAAAAACTGTTTTTT.

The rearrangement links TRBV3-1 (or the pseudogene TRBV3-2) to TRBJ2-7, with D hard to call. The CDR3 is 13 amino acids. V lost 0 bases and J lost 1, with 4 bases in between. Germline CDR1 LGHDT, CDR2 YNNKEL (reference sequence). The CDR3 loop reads CASSQDRSYEQYF. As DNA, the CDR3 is TGTGCCAGCAGCCAAGATCGGTCCTACGAGCAGTACTTC.

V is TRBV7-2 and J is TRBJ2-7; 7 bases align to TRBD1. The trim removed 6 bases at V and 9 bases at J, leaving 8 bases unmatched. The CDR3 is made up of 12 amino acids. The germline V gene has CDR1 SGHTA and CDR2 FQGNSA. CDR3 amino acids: CASSLQGLMQYF. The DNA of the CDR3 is TGTGCCAGCAGTTTACAGGGGTTGATGCAGTACTTC.

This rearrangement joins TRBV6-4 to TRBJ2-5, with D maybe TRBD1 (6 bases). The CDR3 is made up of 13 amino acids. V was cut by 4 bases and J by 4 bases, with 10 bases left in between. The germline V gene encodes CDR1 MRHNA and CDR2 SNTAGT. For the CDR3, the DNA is TGTGCCAGCAGTGGACAGGCGGGAGAGACCCAGTACTTC. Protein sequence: CASSGQAGETQYF.

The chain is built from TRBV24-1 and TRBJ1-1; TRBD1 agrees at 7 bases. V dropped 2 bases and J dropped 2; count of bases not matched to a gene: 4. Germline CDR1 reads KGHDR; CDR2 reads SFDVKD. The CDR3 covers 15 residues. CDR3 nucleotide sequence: TGTGCCACCAGTGATTCCAGGGGGTTTAACACTGAAGCTTTCTTT. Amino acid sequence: CATSDSRGFNTEAFF.

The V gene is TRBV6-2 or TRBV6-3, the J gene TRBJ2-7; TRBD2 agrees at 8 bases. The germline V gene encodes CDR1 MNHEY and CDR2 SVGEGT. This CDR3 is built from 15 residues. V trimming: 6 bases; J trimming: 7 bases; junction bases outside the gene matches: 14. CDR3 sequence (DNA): TGTGCCAGCAGCCCACCCGGGACTAGTCTCGGTGAGCAGTACTTC. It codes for CASSPPGTSLGEQYF.

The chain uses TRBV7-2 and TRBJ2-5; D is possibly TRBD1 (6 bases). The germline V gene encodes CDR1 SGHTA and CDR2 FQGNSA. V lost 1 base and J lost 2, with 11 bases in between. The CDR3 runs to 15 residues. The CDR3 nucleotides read TGTGCCAGCAGCTTAGGGGGACACCTACAAGAGACCCAGTACTTC. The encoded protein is CASSLGGHLQETQYF.

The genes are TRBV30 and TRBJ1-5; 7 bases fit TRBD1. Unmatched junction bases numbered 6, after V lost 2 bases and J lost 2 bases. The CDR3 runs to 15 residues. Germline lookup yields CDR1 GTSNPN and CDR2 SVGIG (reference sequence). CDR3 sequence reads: CAWSRDSGGNQPQHF. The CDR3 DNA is TGTGCCTGGAGTCGGGACAGTGGGGGCAATCAGCCCCAGCATTTT.